The T cell receptor beta chain described here comes from a study of cytomegalovirus exposure and HLA in healthy donors. V lost 6 bases, J lost 3 bases, and 3 bases stayed unmatched. Germline V gene sequence: CDR1 MNHNS, CDR2 SASEGT. This CDR3 has 13 amino acids. Points from the study as a whole: A missense variant in DCLRE1C was later tied to TCR beta V- and J-gene trimming. Reportedly, TCR beta sequences accurately predicted HLA-A and HLA-B alleles in most subjects.

The PCR made use of 60 Vbeta and 13 Jbeta primers. Measured with immunoSEQ multiplex PCR; TCRdb has only the in-frame clones, and not every one. Of some 140,000 clones listed, 60% to 85% are singletons. Comments on this clone: The antigen is unknown.

What was sequenced was PBMCs. This TCR was recovered from a woman aged 35 to 49 in good health and CMV-seronegative. This chain connects TRBV6-1 to TRBJ1-2; 8 bases line up with TRBD1. CDR3 coding DNA: TGTGCCAGCAGACCGGGACAGGACTATGGCTACACCTTC. Translating gives CASRPGQDYGYTF.